This T cell receptor (beta chain) was captured in a study of tumor and adjacent non-tumor tissue in lung cancer. On the study more broadly: Histology: about a dozen adenocarcinoma, 2 squamous cell carcinoma, 1 small cell lung cancer.

Findings and limits, study-wide: Significantly higher TCR diversity was found in tumor than normal lung.

RNA was extracted from bulk tissue without any cell sorting. Three rounds of nested PCR, following a modified ARM-PCR protocol, produced the TCRbeta library. One entry per CDR3 protein, called by TCRdb with MiXCR from the multiplex PCR reads. The table lists over 110,000 distinct CDR3 sequences, around 61% of them singletons. Turning to this clonotype: Its antigen is not known. Compared with germline, one end of the junction differs, possibly owing to a read error.

Germline V gene lookup returns CDR1 MNHEY and CDR2 SVGEGT. The CDR3 has 15 amino acids. The V and J genes are TRBV6-2 or TRBV6-3 and TRBJ1-5; 9 nucleotides line up with TRBD1. This receptor was taken from a man aged 55 to 70 with small cell lung cancer. Sequencing was carried out using lung tumor tissue. CDR3 bases: TGTGCCAGCAGTTTGGGACAGGGTCCAAATCAGCTCCAGCATTTT. This codes for CASSLGQGPNQLQHF.